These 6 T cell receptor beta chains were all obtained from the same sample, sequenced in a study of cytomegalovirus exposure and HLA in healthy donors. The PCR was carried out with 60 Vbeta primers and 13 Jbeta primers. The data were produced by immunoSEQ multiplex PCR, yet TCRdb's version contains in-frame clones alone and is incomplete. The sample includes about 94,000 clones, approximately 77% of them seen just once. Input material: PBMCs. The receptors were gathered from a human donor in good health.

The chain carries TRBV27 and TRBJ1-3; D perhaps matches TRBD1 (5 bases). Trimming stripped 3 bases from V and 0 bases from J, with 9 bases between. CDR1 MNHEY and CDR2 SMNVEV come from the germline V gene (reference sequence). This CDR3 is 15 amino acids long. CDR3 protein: CASSLQGDSGNTIYF. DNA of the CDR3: TGTGCCAGCAGTTTGCAGGGCGACTCTGGAAACACCATATATTTT.

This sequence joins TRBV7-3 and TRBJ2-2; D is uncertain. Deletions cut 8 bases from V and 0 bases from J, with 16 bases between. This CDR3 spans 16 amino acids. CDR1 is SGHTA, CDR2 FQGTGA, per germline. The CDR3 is CASGPHAAPNTGELFF. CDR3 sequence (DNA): TGTGCCAGCGGTCCCCACGCGGCACCGAACACCGGGGAGCTGTTTTTT.

The CDR3 spells CASSLPRTGGGDEQFF. The CDR3 region has the DNA TGTGCCAGCAGCCTTCCGCGGACAGGGGGAGGGGATGAGCAGTTCTTC. This chain uses TRBV7-9 with TRBJ2-1; 10 bases agree with TRBD1. CDR1 and CDR2 from the germline V gene are SEHNR and FQNEAQ (reference sequence). This CDR3 has 16 residues. Germline trimming cut 5 bases from V and 8 bases from J; bases unmatched to any gene: 12.

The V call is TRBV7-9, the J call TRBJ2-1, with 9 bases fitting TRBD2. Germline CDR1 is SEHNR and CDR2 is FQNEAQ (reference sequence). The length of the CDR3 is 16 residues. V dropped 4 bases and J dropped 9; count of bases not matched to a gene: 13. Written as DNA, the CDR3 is TGTGCCAGCAGCTCCCGAAGAGCGGGAGGTGCCAGTGAGCAGTTCTTC. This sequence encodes CASSSRRAGGASEQFF.

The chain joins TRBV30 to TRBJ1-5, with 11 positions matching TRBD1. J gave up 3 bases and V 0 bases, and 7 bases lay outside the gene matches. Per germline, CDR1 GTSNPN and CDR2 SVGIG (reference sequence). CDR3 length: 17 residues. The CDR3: CAWSVRGTGGFNQPQHF. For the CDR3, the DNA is TGTGCCTGGAGTGTACGAGGGACAGGGGGATTCAATCAGCCCCAGCATTTT.

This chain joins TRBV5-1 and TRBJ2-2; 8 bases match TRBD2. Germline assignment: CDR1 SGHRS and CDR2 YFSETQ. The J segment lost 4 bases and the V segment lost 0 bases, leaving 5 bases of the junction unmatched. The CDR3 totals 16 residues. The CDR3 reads CASSLGPGGLTGELFF. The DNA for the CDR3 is TGCGCCAGCAGCTTGGGCCCGGGGGGGCTCACCGGGGAGCTGTTTTTT. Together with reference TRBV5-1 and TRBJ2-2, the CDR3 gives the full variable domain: KAGVTQTPRYLIKTRGQQVTLSCSPISGHRSVSWYQQTPGQGLQFLFEYFSETQRNKGNFPGRFSGRQFSNSRSEMNVSTLELGDSALYLCASSLGPGGLTGELFFGEGSRLTVL.